The 9 T cell receptor beta chains below all came from one sample that was sequenced in a study of shared clonotypes between healthy human individuals. Data came from immunoSEQ multiplex PCR; TCRdb stores just in-frame clones and leaves some out. This table has around 1.1 million clones, approximately 77% appearing once. The sequenced sample consisted of memory CD4+ T cells from PBMCs. The subset denotes: CD45RA-negative fraction. Receptors were obtained from a man aged 18 to 30 in good health. Some clones in this sample may be carry-over from other donors' samples.

V gene TRBV10-3 combines with J gene TRBJ1-2, with a tentative D call TRBD1 (6 bases). The CDR3 contains 16 residues. V dropped 0 bases and J dropped 6 bases, with 17 bases sitting between them. Germline-derived CDR1 and CDR2 are ENHRY and SYGVKD. CDR3 amino acids: CAISESFGRGVNGYTF. CDR3 coding DNA: TGTGCCATCAGTGAGTCGTTTGGCAGGGGCGTGAATGGCTACACCTTC.

J is TRBJ2-1 and V is TRBV7-2; TRBD1 is a possible D gene (5 bases). Germline CDR1 reads SGHTA; CDR2 reads FQGNSA. V lost 5 bases and J lost 8, with 19 bases in between. The CDR3 runs to 15 residues. For the CDR3, the DNA is TGTGCCAGCAGCCCAGGGTATTGGTCTTCCGATGAGCAGTTCTTC. This codes for CASSPGYWSSDEQFF.

V and J are TRBV21-1 and TRBJ1-2; the tabulated D call, TRBD1, remains unverified against the DNA. TRBV21-1 is a known pseudogene. This CDR3 has 17 residues. Here the CDR3 DNA reads TGTGCCAGCAGCAAAGACCCCGGACAGGGGAACTACTATGGCTACACCTTC. It specifies CASSKDPGQGNYYGYTF.

CDR3 bases: TGTGCCAGCAGAGTGTATATGAACACTGAAGCTTTCTTT. Amino acid sequence: CASRVYMNTEAFF. The chain recombines TRBV6-1 with TRBJ1-1; unclear D gene. V shed 6 bases and J shed 0 bases, with 8 bases lying between them. This CDR3 is 13 amino acids long. CDR1 and CDR2 (germline): MNHNS, SASEGT.

This chain links TRBV2 with TRBJ2-7, with 8 bases that match TRBD1. Unmatched junction bases numbered 13, after V lost 3 bases and J lost 6 bases. Per the germline V gene, CDR1 is SNHLY and CDR2 is FYNNEI. The CDR3 spans 16 residues. CDR3 sequence: CASSEFTGGEVGEQYF. The CDR3 nucleotides are TGTGCCAGCAGTGAGTTCACAGGGGGTGAAGTAGGCGAGCAGTACTTC.

V gene TRBV2 combines with J gene TRBJ2-3, with TRBD1 matching over 7 bases. V lost 6 bases to trimming and J lost 6 bases; unmatched junction nucleotides: 15. Per germline, CDR1 SNHLY and CDR2 FYNNEI. The CDR3 extends over 16 amino acids. CDR3 sequence: CASSGPRDSHMDTQYF. DNA of the CDR3: TGTGCCAGCAGCGGCCCCCGGGACAGCCACATGGATACGCAGTATTTT.

The V call is TRBV14, the J call TRBJ2-7; weak D call: TRBD1 (6 bases). The germline V gene has CDR1 SGHDN and CDR2 FVKESK. This CDR3 has 14 residues. Trimming left V 3 bases short and J 4 bases short, with 13 bases between. In DNA, the CDR3 is TGTGCCAGCAGCCACTACGGGACACTATACGAGCAGTACTTC. As protein: CASSHYGTLYEQYF.

J is TRBJ2-6 and V is TRBV27, with 7 bases lining up with TRBD1. Trimming took 2 bases from V and 0 from J; bases not matched to a gene: 4. Germline V gives CDR1 MNHEY, CDR2 SMNVEV (reference sequence). CDR3 size: 17 residues. CDR3 in DNA: TGTGCCAGCAGTTTAGGACAGGTGTACTCTGGGGCCAACGTCCTGACTTTC. Its protein product is CASSLGQVYSGANVLTF.

This chain uses TRBV7-8 with TRBJ1-5; 9 positions match TRBD1. The CDR3 has 16 amino acids. Losses at the gene ends were 4 bases for V and 3 bases for J; bases not matched to a gene: 7. Germline V CDR1 and CDR2: SGHVS, FQNEAQ. DNA of the CDR3: TGTGCCAGCAGCTCCCCAACAGGGGGCCCCAATCAGCCCCAGCATTTT. This codes for CASSSPTGGPNQPQHF.